Each of the 14 T cell receptor beta chains below was sequenced from the same sample in a study of beta chain features in type 1 diabetes. All of the isolated RNA was reverse transcribed, so expressed TCRB transcripts were sequenced. TCRdb's table, derived via immunoSEQ multiplex PCR, lists solely in-frame clones and lacks some. This repertoire shows roughly 300,000 clones, around 15% found once; its top ten account for approximately 6.7%. Sequenced sample: central memory CD4+ T cells from blood. The receptor source for this set is a man aged 30-40 years in good health.

The rearrangement joins TRBV30 to TRBJ1-1, with D possibly matching TRBD1 (5 bases). This CDR3 is built from 13 residues. The germline V gene encodes CDR1 GTSNPN and CDR2 SVGIG (reference sequence). V lost 4 bases and J 0 bases, leaving 9 bases between the germline ends. The CDR3 bases are TGTGCCTGGACAGGGAACTTGAACACTGAAGCTTTCTTT. Amino acids: CAWTGNLNTEAFF.

This clone was seen only a few times. V gene TRBV6-5 combines with J gene TRBJ1-5, with D possibly TRBD1 on 6 matching bases. CDR3 size: 15 residues. Trimming shortened V by 4 bases and J by 2 bases, and 12 bases separated the two germline ends. CDR1 MNHEY and CDR2 SVGAGI come from the germline V gene. The CDR3 DNA reads as TGTGCCAGCAGTTCCGCGGGACATGGCAATCAGCCCCAGCATTTT. Translating gives CASSSAGHGNQPQHF.

The chain carries TRBV6-5 and TRBJ1-2; D is uncertain. Germline-derived CDR1 and CDR2 are MNHEY and SVGAGI. V lost 6 bases, J lost 4 bases, and 9 bases lay in between. This CDR3 is 12 amino acids long. The CDR3 DNA reads as TGTGCCAGCAGCCACAGAGTCTATGGCTACACCTTC. Encoded protein: CASSHRVYGYTF.

J is TRBJ2-7 and V is TRBV6-5; possible D gene TRBD2, 6 bases. The CDR3 contains 14 residues. The germline V and J ends were trimmed by 7 bases and 6 bases, with 19 bases remaining between them. Germline lookup yields CDR1 MNHEY and CDR2 SVGAGI. Written as DNA, the CDR3 is TGTGCCAGCACCCCGCCAGGGAGGTTTCTCGAGCAGTACGTC. Translated: CASTPPGRFLEQYV.

The chain employs TRBV20-1 and TRBJ1-1; no firm D call. CDR3 length: 11 residues. V was shortened by 1 base and J by 4 bases, with 4 bases between the two germline ends. CDR1 and CDR2 from the germline V gene are DFQATT and SNEGSKA (reference sequence). CDR3 sequence reads: CSARAATEAFF. The CDR3 DNA follows: TGCAGTGCTAGAGCCGCCACTGAAGCTTTCTTT.

This clone was found a few times. This chain links TRBV12-5 with TRBJ1-5; 7 bases map to TRBD1. The CDR3 consists of 15 residues. Losses at the gene ends were 1 base for V and 7 bases for J; bases not matched to a gene: 7. The germline gives CDR1 LGHNT, CDR2 FRNRAP. The CDR3 is CASGLGGGAGQPQHF. Written as DNA, the CDR3 is TGTGCTAGTGGTTTGGGAGGGGGCGCCGGGCAGCCCCAGCATTTT.

A word on this clone: Different DNA sequences within this sample yield the same CDR3. The rearrangement uses TRBV7-2 and TRBJ1-2; 7 nucleotides line up with TRBD1. Trimming took 1 base from V and 4 from J; bases not matched to a gene: 0. CDR1 is SGHTA, CDR2 FQGNSA, per germline. This CDR3 has 13 residues. CDR3 residues: CASSLGTGYGYTF. Here the CDR3 DNA reads TGTGCCAGCAGCTTAGGGACAGGCTATGGCTACACCTTC.

This clone was seen at least ten times. The chain couples TRBV7-2 to TRBJ2-5, with 10 nucleotides matching TRBD1. Germline V gene data show CDR1 as SGHTA and CDR2 as FQGNSA. This CDR3 comprises 14 residues. J lost 5 bases, V lost 4 bases, and 4 bases had no gene match. The CDR3 is CASSYRQGAETQYF. The CDR3 DNA reads as TGTGCCAGCAGCTACCGACAGGGGGCCGAGACCCAGTACTTC.

The table lists this clone with a few counts. The chain uses TRBV7-2 and TRBJ2-3; no firm D call. Looked up from germline, CDR1 is SGHTA and CDR2 is FQGNSA. The CDR3 is 16 residues long. V was clipped by 1 base and J by 0 bases, with 11 bases between them. CDR3 DNA sequence: TGTGCCAGCAGCTTAGGAGTACTGGCAAGCACAGATACGCAGTATTTT. It yields the protein CASSLGVLASTDTQYF.

About this clone itself: It may be a read error: a sequence one base away is much more abundant. This sequence joins TRBV5-4 and TRBJ2-3; D not resolved. CDR3 length: 12 residues. Trimming cost V 4 bases and J 1 base, with 4 bases left between them. Germline CDR1 and CDR2: SGHNT and YYREEE (reference sequence). DNA of the CDR3: TGTGCCAGCAGCCCCCGCACAGATACGCAGTATTTT. Translated, it gives CASSPRTDTQYF.

There are a few counts of this clone. V and J are TRBV4-1 and TRBJ1-2, with 10 bases fitting TRBD1. V shed 2 bases, J shed 11 bases, and the junction held 8 bases outside the gene matches. Germline CDR1 MGHRA, CDR2 YSYEKL. The CDR3 totals 14 residues. CDR3 nucleotides: TGCGCCAGCAGCCAACTATCGAAGGGACAGGGGTACACCTTC. Translation gives CASSQLSKGQGYTF.

The chain carries TRBV7-9 and TRBJ1-1; D ambiguous. Trimming cost V 5 bases and J 8 bases, with 9 bases left between them. The CDR3 covers 11 residues. Germline V CDR1 and CDR2: SEHNR, FQNEAQ (reference sequence). Here the CDR3 reads CASSAFREAFF. The CDR3 DNA sequence: TGTGCCAGCAGCGCCTTTAGGGAAGCTTTCTTT.

The chain couples TRBV2 to TRBJ2-2, with 9 bases identical to TRBD1. Germline V gene lookup returns CDR1 SNHLY and CDR2 FYNNEI. The CDR3 is made up of 19 amino acids. V shed 6 bases and J 0 bases; nucleotides not matched to a gene: 14. DNA of the CDR3: TGTGCCAGCAGGGCCGGGACAGGGTCCCTAAATCCGAACACCGGGGAGCTGTTTTTT. It specifies CASRAGTGSLNPNTGELFF. Using reference TRBV2 and TRBJ2-2 for the parts outside the CDR3, the full variable domain is EPEVTQTPSHQVTQMGQEVILRCVPISNHLYFYWYRQILGQKVEFLVSFYNNEISEKSEIFDDQFSVERPDGSNFTLKIRSTKLEDSAMYFCASRAGTGSLNPNTGELFFGEGSRLTVL.

The chain employs TRBV7-3 and TRBJ2-3; 10 nucleotides line up with TRBD2. This CDR3 spans 15 amino acids. CDR1 is SGHTA, CDR2 FQGTGA, per germline. The J segment lost 6 bases and the V segment lost 2 bases, leaving 5 bases of the junction unmatched. The CDR3 sequence: CASSLPTSGRDTQYF. For the CDR3, the DNA is TGTGCCAGCAGCTTACCGACTAGCGGGCGGGATACGCAGTATTTT.